This TCR beta chain was captured in a study of T cell responses to AZD1222 COVID-19 vaccine. CDR1 is SGHTS and CDR2 is YDEGEE in the germline V gene. CDR3 length: 12 amino acids. Trimming pared 4 bases from V and 2 bases from J, leaving 5 bases between. On this clone: As yet, its antigen is unknown.

Findings and caveats of the study: Donors were largely white British and mainly female; clonal diversity was possibly underestimated.

Produced via immunoSEQ multiplex PCR; TCRdb's table is partial and in-frame only. This table has over 110,000 clones, more than 85% appearing once. The receptor comes from an adult in good health. Material: peripheral blood, obtained on day 0 of AZD1222 vaccination. The chain joins TRBV5-8 to TRBJ2-3; D gene uncertain. This CDR3 is CASSTVTDTQYF. The CDR3 coding sequence is TGTGCCAGCAGCACTGTCACAGATACGCAGTATTTT. Based on the CDR3 plus reference TRBV5-8 and TRBJ2-3, the full variable domain is EAGVTQSPTHLIKTRGQQATLRCSPISGHTSVYWYQQALGLGLQFLLWYDEGEERNRGNFPPRFSGRQFPNYSSELNVNALELEDSALYLCASSTVTDTQYFGPGTRLTVL.